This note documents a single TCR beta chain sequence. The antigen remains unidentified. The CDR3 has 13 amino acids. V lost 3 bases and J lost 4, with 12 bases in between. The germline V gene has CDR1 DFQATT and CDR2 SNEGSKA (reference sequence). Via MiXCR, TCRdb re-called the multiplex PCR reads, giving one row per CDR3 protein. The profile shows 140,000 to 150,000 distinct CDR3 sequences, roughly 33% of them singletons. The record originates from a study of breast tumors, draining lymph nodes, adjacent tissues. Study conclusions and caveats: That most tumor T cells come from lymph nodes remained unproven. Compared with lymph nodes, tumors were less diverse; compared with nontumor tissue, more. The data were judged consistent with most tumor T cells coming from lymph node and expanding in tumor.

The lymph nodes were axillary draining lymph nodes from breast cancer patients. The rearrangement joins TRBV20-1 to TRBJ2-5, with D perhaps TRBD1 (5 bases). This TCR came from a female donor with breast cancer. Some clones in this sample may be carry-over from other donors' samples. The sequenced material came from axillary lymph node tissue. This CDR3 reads CSASRKGRETQYF. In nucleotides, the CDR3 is TGCAGTGCTAGTCGCAAGGGGCGAGAGACCCAGTACTTC.